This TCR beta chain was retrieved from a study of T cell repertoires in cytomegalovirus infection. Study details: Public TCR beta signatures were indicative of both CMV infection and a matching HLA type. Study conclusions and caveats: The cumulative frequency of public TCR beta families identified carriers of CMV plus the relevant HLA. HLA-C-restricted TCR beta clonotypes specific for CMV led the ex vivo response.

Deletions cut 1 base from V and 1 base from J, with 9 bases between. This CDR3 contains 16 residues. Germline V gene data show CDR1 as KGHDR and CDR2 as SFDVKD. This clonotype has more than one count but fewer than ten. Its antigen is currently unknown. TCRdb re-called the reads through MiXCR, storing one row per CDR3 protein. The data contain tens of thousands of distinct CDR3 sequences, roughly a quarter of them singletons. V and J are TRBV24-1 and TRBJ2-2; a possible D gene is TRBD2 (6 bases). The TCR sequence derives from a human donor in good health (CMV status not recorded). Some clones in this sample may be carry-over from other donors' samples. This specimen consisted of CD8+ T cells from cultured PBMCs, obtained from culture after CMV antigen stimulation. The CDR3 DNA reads TGTGCCACCAGTGATTTCTCGGGGGAGAACACCGGGGAGCTGTTTTTT. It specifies CATSDFSGENTGELFF.